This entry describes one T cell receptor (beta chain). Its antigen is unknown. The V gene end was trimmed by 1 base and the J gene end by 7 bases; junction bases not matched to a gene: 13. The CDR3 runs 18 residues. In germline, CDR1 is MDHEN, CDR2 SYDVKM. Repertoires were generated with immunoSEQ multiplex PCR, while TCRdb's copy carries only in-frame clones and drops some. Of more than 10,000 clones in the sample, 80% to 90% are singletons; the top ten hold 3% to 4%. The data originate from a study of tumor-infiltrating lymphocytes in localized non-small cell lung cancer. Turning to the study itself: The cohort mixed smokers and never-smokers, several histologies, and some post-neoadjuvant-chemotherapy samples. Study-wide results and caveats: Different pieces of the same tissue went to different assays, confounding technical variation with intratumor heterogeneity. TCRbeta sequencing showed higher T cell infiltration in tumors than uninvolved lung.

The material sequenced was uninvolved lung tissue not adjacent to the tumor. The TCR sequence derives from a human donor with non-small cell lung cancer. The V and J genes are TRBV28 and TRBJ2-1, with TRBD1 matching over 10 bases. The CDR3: CASSLFWTGGFGRNEQFF. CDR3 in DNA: TGTGCCAGCAGTTTATTCTGGACAGGGGGTTTTGGTAGGAATGAGCAGTTCTTC.